This T cell receptor beta chain derives from a study of T cell responses to AZD1222 COVID-19 vaccine. Study-wide results and limits: Females made up more of the donors, who were largely white British, and clonal diversity may have come out too low. Distributed over spike, vaccine-associated CD4 TCRs predominated at 160-218 and 743-854. Close to half of spike-specific TCRs reportedly recognize unmutated variant regions.

As concerns this clone: The antigen is not known.

Trimming stripped 2 bases from V and 2 bases from J, with 8 bases between. Germline values: CDR1 SEHNR, CDR2 FQNEAQ (reference sequence). CDR3 length: 14 amino acids. Some clones are missing from TCRdb's copy, which holds only in-frame ones; the method was immunoSEQ multiplex PCR. The table records 200,000 to 300,000 clones, approximately 93% of them present only once. This receptor was identified in an adult in good health. The rearrangement uses TRBV7-9 and TRBJ2-3; no clear D. The sequences come from peripheral blood, collected on day 0 of AZD1222 vaccination. The CDR3, as DNA: TGTGCCAGCAGCTTACTAGGTCCCACAGATACGCAGTATTTT. This sequence encodes CASSLLGPTDTQYF.